The 13 T cell receptor beta chains given below trace back to one sample, sequenced in a study of T cells in narcolepsy (dated by TCRdb to the late 2010s). Receptors were amplified or captured by the immunoSEQ multiplex PCR assay. Held by TCRdb, this immuneACCESS table contains in-frame sequences only and omits some clones. Under half of the omission traces to an unresolved V gene where checked; the cause of the rest is unknown. Across this sample there are tens of thousands of clones, with approximately 80% seen only once. Approximately 0.99% of the sample lies in the top ten. The sequenced material came from memory (CD45RA-) CD4+ T cells from blood. The sample's cell subset or site, from its label and the paper: memory T cells sorted ex vivo from peripheral blood. The receptors shown here come from a human donor in good health.

The J gene is TRBJ2-2, the V gene TRBV28, with D unclear. V was clipped by 5 bases and J by 0 bases, with 13 bases between them. The CDR3 consists of 16 residues. The germline V gene encodes CDR1 MDHEN and CDR2 SYDVKM. The CDR3: CASSLAVESNTGELFF. The CDR3 DNA reads TGTGCCAGCAGTCTCGCTGTGGAGTCGAACACCGGGGAGCTGTTTTTT.

The chain joins TRBV30 to TRBJ1-2; 7 bases line up with TRBD1. The CDR3 spans 14 residues. Germline CDR1 is GTSNPN and CDR2 is SVGIG (reference sequence). V lost 3 bases to trimming and J lost 3 bases; unmatched junction nucleotides: 7. The CDR3: CAWRPTGVDYGYTF. Written as DNA, the CDR3 is TGTGCCTGGAGGCCCACAGGGGTCGACTATGGCTACACCTTC.

J is TRBJ1-2 and V is TRBV28, with D hard to call. Germline V CDR1 and CDR2: MDHEN, SYDVKM. Trimming cost V 7 bases and J 1 base, with 1 base left between them. There are 10 residues in the CDR3. The CDR3 coding sequence is TGTGCCAGCAATAACTATGGCTACACCTTC. This translates into CASNNYGYTF.

The gene calls are TRBV6-6 and TRBJ1-5; tentatively, D is TRBD1 (6 bases). The germline V and J ends were trimmed by 6 bases and 3 bases, with 12 bases remaining between them. The germline V gene encodes CDR1 MNHNY and CDR2 SVGAGI (reference sequence). CDR3 length: 14 amino acids. The DNA for the CDR3 is TGTGCCAGCAGCCCCACAGGGCCCAATCAGCCCCAGCATTTT. It encodes CASSPTGPNQPQHF.

This chain uses TRBV19 with TRBJ2-1; a possible D gene is TRBD1 (5 bases). The CDR3 loop spans 14 amino acids. Between the trimmed V and J ends, which lost 3 bases and 5 bases, there was a span of 11 bases. The germline CDR1 and CDR2 sequences are LNHDA and SQIVND (reference sequence). In DNA form, the CDR3 reads TGTGCCAGTAGTATTCATGGACAACACAATGAGCAGTTCTTC. The encoded protein is CASSIHGQHNEQFF.

This chain connects TRBV4-3 to TRBJ1-1, with a possible D match to TRBD1 (5 bases). Germline V lookup: CDR1 LGHNA, CDR2 YSLEER. With 0 bases removed from V and 6 bases from J, the gap between germline ends came to 20 bases. This CDR3 region has 17 residues. The CDR3 DNA sequence: TGCGCCAGCAGCCAAGAATGGAGCGGGGGACCCGGAGCTGAAGCTTTCTTT. Encoded protein: CASSQEWSGGPGAEAFF.

The chain combines TRBV7-3 with TRBJ2-2, with no clear D. V lost 0 bases and J lost 4, with 3 bases in between. Germline CDR1 SGHTA, CDR2 FQGTGA. The CDR3 runs to 13 residues. The CDR3 DNA sequence: TGTGCCAGCAGCTTAACGACCACCGGGGAGCTGTTTTTT. The encoded protein is CASSLTTTGELFF.

This clone occurred once. This chain connects TRBV19 to TRBJ2-1, with 15 bases that match TRBD2. V was pared by 4 bases and J by 6 bases, with 7 bases of the junction left unmatched. The CDR3 loop spans 17 amino acids. The germline V gene has CDR1 LNHDA and CDR2 SQIVND (reference sequence). CDR3 coding DNA: TGTGCCAGTAGTAGAGGACTAGCGGGGGGGATCCTCAATGAGCAGTTCTTC. Protein: CASSRGLAGGILNEQFF.

This clone has a handful of counts. V gene TRBV4-3 combines with J gene TRBJ1-4; D gene uncertain. The CDR3 has 14 residues. Germline V CDR1 and CDR2: LGHNA, YSLEER. Trimming stripped 1 base from V and 5 bases from J, with 8 bases between. The CDR3 coding sequence is TGCGCCAGCAGCCAAGGGAGGGCGAATGAAAAACTGTTTTTT. Protein: CASSQGRANEKLFF.

The CDR3 DNA follows: TGTGCCAGCAGTTTTGGCGGGTTAAATGAGCAGTTCTTC. Its protein is CASSFGGLNEQFF. The V gene is TRBV6-5, the J gene TRBJ2-1; possible D gene TRBD2, 5 bases. The CDR3 has 13 residues. Between the trimmed V and J ends, which lost 4 bases and 7 bases, there was a span of 11 bases. Germline CDR1 is MNHEY and CDR2 is SVGAGI.

The gene calls are TRBV4-3 and TRBJ2-1; D not resolved. V gave up 0 bases and J gave up 2 bases, with 8 bases separating them. This CDR3 has 15 residues. Germline values: CDR1 LGHNA, CDR2 YSLEER. The CDR3 DNA reads TGCGCCAGCAGCCAAGATCTGGCGGCCTACAATGAGCAGTTCTTC. Its protein is CASSQDLAAYNEQFF.

V is TRBV7-8 and J is TRBJ2-3, with a tentative D call TRBD2 (6 bases). Trimming stripped 5 bases from V and 0 bases from J, with 15 bases between. The CDR3 extends over 16 amino acids. Germline V CDR1 and CDR2: SGHVS, FQNEAQ. CDR3 protein: CASSPTDYLSTDTQYF. The CDR3 bases are TGTGCCAGCAGCCCAACGGACTACCTTAGCACAGATACGCAGTATTTT. Drawing the rest from reference TRBV7-8 and TRBJ2-3, the complete variable domain is GAGVSQSPRYKVAKRGQDVALRCDPISGHVSLFWYQQALGQGPEFLTYFQNEAQLDKSGLPSDRFFAERPEGSVSTLKIQRTQQEDSAVYLCASSPTDYLSTDTQYFGPGTRLTVL.

The V gene is TRBV2, the J gene TRBJ2-5; either TRBD1 or TRBD2 may supply D (6 bases each). The CDR3 has 13 amino acids. The germline CDR1 and CDR2 sequences are SNHLY and FYNNEI. V lost 7 bases and J 5 bases, leaving 14 bases between the germline ends. The CDR3 nucleotides are TGTGCCAGCAAGGGGGGCAGGTGGGAGACCCAGTACTTC. This gives the protein CASKGGRWETQYF.